The present entry profiles one T cell receptor (beta chain) with its context. The data stem from a study of shared clonotypes between healthy human individuals. The table came from immunoSEQ multiplex PCR; TCRdb's copy has only in-frame clones and leaves some out. Of more than 2,000,000 clones detected, around nine tenths appear once; the ten largest clones hold more than 0.12%. The CDR3 runs to 15 residues. Trimming cost V 7 bases and J 3 bases, with 19 bases left between them. Germline values: CDR1 SGHAT, CDR2 FQNNGV. J is TRBJ2-7 and V is TRBV11-2; D might be TRBD2 (5 bases). The receptor comes from a man younger than 30 in good health. The sample comprised naive CD4+ T cells sorted from blood. Documented subset: CD45RA+ positively selected. The CDR3 protein is CASIPGLQRDYEQYF. CDR3 nucleotide sequence: TGTGCCAGCATTCCTGGCCTCCAACGGGACTACGAGCAGTACTTC. Looking up the rest from reference TRBV11-2 and TRBJ2-7 gives the full variable domain: EAGVAQSPRYKIIEKRQSVAFWCNPISGHATLYWYQQILGQGPKLLIQFQNNGVVDDSQLPKDRFSAERLKGVDSTLKIQPAKLEDSAVYLCASIPGLQRDYEQYFGPGTRLTVT.